These 30 T cell receptor beta chains share one sample of origin, sequenced in a study of T cell changes during pregnancy in multiple sclerosis (dated by TCRdb to between 2017 and 2020). Library creation used the immunoSEQ multiplex PCR assay. TCRdb retrieved this table from immuneACCESS and kept in-frame rearrangements only. Not all clones are present; in checked studies, unresolved V genes account for under half, and no reason is known for the remainder. Recorded for this sample are 100,000 to 130,000 clones; about nine tenths of them occurred a single time. The top ten clonotypes cover 0.65% to 0.9% of the sample. This specimen consisted of peripheral blood, obtained in the third trimester of pregnancy. These receptors came from a female donor in good health, enrolled as a control in a pregnancy study.

The CDR3, as DNA: TGTGCCAGCAGCTTAGACTCTGGAAACACCATATATTTT. This translates into CASSLDSGNTIYF. The rearrangement uses TRBV6-5 and TRBJ1-3; D is unclear. The length of the CDR3 is 13 residues. From germline, CDR1 is MNHEY and CDR2 SVGAGI. The V gene lost 6 bases and the J gene lost 0 bases, with 6 bases spanning the gap.

This chain's CDR3 is CASSPKDTLGSSYNSPLHF. The CDR3 DNA reads as TGCGCCAGCAGCCCTAAAGACACTCTCGGGAGCTCCTATAATTCACCCCTCCACTTT. This chain links TRBV4-1 with TRBJ1-6, with D uncertain. The V and J ends lost 4 bases and 0 bases respectively, with 19 bases between them. In germline, CDR1 is MGHRA, CDR2 YSYEKL. The length of the CDR3 is 19 residues.

This chain links TRBV25-1 with TRBJ2-6; no firm D call. The CDR3 runs 15 residues. The germline V and J ends were trimmed by 4 bases and 0 bases, with 7 bases remaining between them. From germline, CDR1 is MGHDK and CDR2 SYGVNS. The CDR3 here is CASSVKYSGANVLTF. CDR3 DNA: TGTGCCAGCAGTGTTAAATACTCTGGGGCCAACGTCCTGACTTTC.

The rearrangement links TRBV5-1 to TRBJ2-3; 7 bases are shared with TRBD2. Germline CDR1 and CDR2: SGHRS and YFSETQ. This CDR3 has 13 amino acids. The V and J ends lost 4 bases and 7 bases, in that order; junction bases with no gene match: 6. The CDR3 reads CASSGGLVYTQYF. In DNA form, the CDR3 reads TGCGCCAGCAGCGGTGGACTAGTATATACGCAGTATTTT.

V is TRBV7-3 and J is TRBJ2-1, with D maybe TRBD1 (6 bases). Germline loops: CDR1 SGHTA, CDR2 FQGTGA. Trimming left V 3 bases short and J 1 base short, with 10 bases between. This CDR3 spans 15 amino acids. The CDR3 bases are TGTGCCAGCAGCTTGGACAGTTTGTCCTACAATGAGCAGTTCTTC. Its translation: CASSLDSLSYNEQFF.

J is TRBJ1-1 and V is TRBV19; perhaps TRBD1 as D (5 bases). The ends were cut back, 6 bases at V and 6 bases at J, with 29 bases in the middle. There are 18 residues in the CDR3. Germline V CDR1 and CDR2: LNHDA, SQIVND (reference sequence). CDR3 in amino acids: CASRSPHRVRGGTAEAFF. In nucleotides, the CDR3 is TGTGCCAGTAGATCTCCCCATAGGGTGCGGGGAGGGACCGCTGAAGCTTTCTTT. Variable domain in full (rest from reference TRBV19 and TRBJ1-1): DGGITQSPKYLFRKEGQNVTLSCEQNLNHDAMYWYRQDPGQGLRLIYYSQIVNDFQKGDIAEGYSVSREKKESFPLTVTSAQKNPTAFYLCASRSPHRVRGGTAEAFFGQGTRLTVV.

V usage is TRBV7-9 and J usage is TRBJ1-3, with 8 positions matching TRBD1. Germline values: CDR1 SEHNR, CDR2 FQNEAQ (reference sequence). The CDR3 loop spans 16 amino acids. V dropped 1 base and J dropped 0; count of bases not matched to a gene: 2. Here the CDR3 DNA reads TGTGCCAGCAGCTTAGGGACAGGGAACTCTGGAAACACCATATATTTT. This encodes CASSLGTGNSGNTIYF.

The chain combines TRBV7-2 with TRBJ1-2, with 7 bases fitting TRBD1. V shed 0 bases and J 5 bases; nucleotides not matched to a gene: 12. The CDR3 sequence is 17 residues long. CDR1 and CDR2 (germline): SGHTA, FQGNSA. CDR3 nucleotide sequence: TGTGCCAGCAGCTTAGCGACAGGGCTTTCTAAATTTTATGGCTACACCTTC. The encoded protein is CASSLATGLSKFYGYTF.

The chain is built from TRBV2 and TRBJ2-5; the match to TRBD1 covers 7 bases. Per germline, CDR1 SNHLY and CDR2 FYNNEI. Unmatched junction bases numbered 4, after V lost 2 bases and J lost 4 bases. The CDR3 is made up of 14 amino acids. The CDR3 reads CASSEQGVGETQYF. CDR3 coding DNA: TGTGCCAGCAGTGAACAGGGGGTCGGAGAGACCCAGTACTTC.

This clone has just one count. This rearrangement joins TRBV7-2 to TRBJ2-7; D is perhaps TRBD2 (5 bases). The CDR3 contains 13 residues. The V gene's germline CDR1 is SGHTA and CDR2 FQGNSA. V was trimmed by 4 bases and J by 3 bases, leaving 10 bases between them. The CDR3 region has the DNA TGTGCCAGCAGCTCTGGACTTGGCTACGAGCAGTACTTC. It codes for CASSSGLGYEQYF.

This sequence joins TRBV30 and TRBJ2-5; D unresolved. CDR1 and CDR2 (germline): GTSNPN, SVGIG (reference sequence). The CDR3 is 12 residues long. The V and J ends lost 0 bases and 3 bases respectively, with 5 bases between them. The CDR3 sequence is CAWSVQKETQYF. In DNA form, the CDR3 reads TGTGCCTGGAGTGTACAGAAAGAGACCCAGTACTTC.

The V gene is TRBV10-3, the J gene TRBJ2-7; 8 nucleotides align to TRBD1. Losses at the gene ends were 6 bases for V and 2 bases for J; bases not matched to a gene: 12. The CDR3 spans 16 residues. Germline V lookup: CDR1 ENHRY, CDR2 SYGVKD. This CDR3 is CAIRDPVADRAYEQYF. The CDR3 coding sequence is TGTGCCATCAGGGACCCCGTCGCGGACAGGGCCTACGAGCAGTACTTC.

The chain couples TRBV5-1 to TRBJ1-1, with D unresolved. The CDR3 sequence is 15 residues long. Trimming left V 4 bases short and J 1 base short, with 14 bases between. The germline gives CDR1 SGHRS, CDR2 YFSETQ. This CDR3 is CASSRSGISNTEAFF. The CDR3 DNA sequence: TGCGCCAGCAGCCGGTCGGGGATTTCGAACACTGAAGCTTTCTTT.

The rearrangement joins TRBV19 to TRBJ1-4; D may be TRBD1 (6 bases). This CDR3 region has 16 residues. V was pared by 3 bases and J by 3 bases, with 14 bases between. The V gene's germline CDR1 is LNHDA and CDR2 SQIVND (reference sequence). The CDR3 is CASSINRASANEKLFF. CDR3 in DNA: TGTGCCAGTAGTATTAACAGGGCGTCAGCTAATGAAAAACTGTTTTTT.

This chain links TRBV4-1 with TRBJ1-1, with a weak D call TRBD1 (5 bases). The V gene lost 5 bases and the J gene lost 2 bases, with 12 bases spanning the gap. The germline CDR1 and CDR2 sequences are MGHRA and YSYEKL. This CDR3 contains 14 residues. The CDR3 spells CASSFTTDNTEAFF. DNA of the CDR3: TGCGCCAGCAGCTTCACGACAGATAACACTGAAGCTTTCTTT.

In its sample, this clone was seen once. This rearrangement joins TRBV7-8 to TRBJ1-1, with D possibly being TRBD1 (5 bases). CDR3 length: 14 amino acids. Between the trimmed V and J ends, which lost 1 base and 4 bases, there was a span of 10 bases. Germline assignment: CDR1 SGHVS and CDR2 FQNEAQ. In nucleotides, the CDR3 is TGTGCCAGCAGCTTAGTCAGGGCTGCCACTGAAGCTTTCTTT. It yields the protein CASSLVRAATEAFF.

The V call is TRBV7-2, the J call TRBJ2-5; D is possibly TRBD1 (6 bases). Trimming removed 0 bases at V and 2 bases at J, with 7 bases between. The CDR3 has 14 amino acids. The V gene's germline CDR1 is SGHTA and CDR2 FQGNSA. This CDR3 is CASSLAGAQETQYF. DNA of the CDR3: TGTGCCAGCAGCTTAGCGGGGGCACAAGAGACCCAGTACTTC.

This chain uses TRBV10-3 with TRBJ1-1, with 8 bases matching TRBD1. The CDR3 runs to 15 residues. Germline CDR1 and CDR2: ENHRY and SYGVKD. After removal of 2 bases from V and 5 bases from J, the junction contained 7 bases not matched to a gene. The CDR3 DNA reads as TGTGCCATCAGTGAGCCAGGGGGCGCGAAAACTGAAGCTTTCTTT. Translation: CAISEPGGAKTEAFF.

The V gene is TRBV19, the J gene TRBJ1-5; TRBD1 matches 7 bases. Germline trimming cut 6 bases from V and 5 bases from J; bases unmatched to any gene: 10. This CDR3 is built from 15 residues. CDR1 and CDR2 from the germline V gene are LNHDA and SQIVND (reference sequence). CDR3 protein: CASSLGTDDYQPQHF. CDR3 coding DNA: TGTGCCAGTAGCCTCGGGACAGATGATTATCAGCCCCAGCATTTT.

This clone turned up a few times. The rearrangement uses TRBV11-3 and TRBJ1-6, with D unclear. Trimming cost V 5 bases and J 7 bases, with 9 bases left between them. The CDR3 spans 13 residues. Per germline, CDR1 SGHNT and CDR2 YENEEA. CDR3 nucleotide sequence: TGTGCCAGCAGCCGGGAACCAAATTCACCCCTCCACTTT. Translation gives CASSREPNSPLHF. Full variable domain (rest looked up from reference TRBV11-3 and TRBJ1-6): EAGVVQSPRYKIIEKKQPVAFWCNPISGHNTLYWYLQNLGQGPELLIRYENEEAVDDSQLPKDRFSAERLKGVDSTLKIQPAELGDSAVYLCASSREPNSPLHFGNGTRLTVT.

This chain uses TRBV4-2 with TRBJ1-3; no reliable D call. Trimming stripped 4 bases from V and 2 bases from J, with 12 bases between. The CDR3 covers 15 residues. Germline V gene lookup returns CDR1 LGHNA and CDR2 YNFKEQ. The CDR3 reads CASSRTEEAGNTIYF. In DNA, the CDR3 is TGTGCCAGCAGCCGCACCGAAGAGGCTGGAAACACCATATATTTT.

The chain has TRBV27 and TRBJ1-2, with D perhaps TRBD1 (6 bases). The CDR3 loop spans 15 amino acids. V lost 2 bases and J 5 bases, leaving 15 bases between the germline ends. Germline assignment: CDR1 MNHEY and CDR2 SMNVEV (reference sequence). CDR3 coding DNA: TGTGCCAGCAGTTTACCCCAGAAGGGGGGGTATGGCTACACCTTC. It encodes CASSLPQKGGYGYTF.

V gene TRBV4-1 combines with J gene TRBJ2-4; 7 nucleotides match TRBD1. Trimming took 3 bases from V and 2 from J; bases not matched to a gene: 7. Per germline, CDR1 MGHRA and CDR2 YSYEKL. The CDR3 contains 16 residues. The CDR3 loop reads CASSQHRQGTKNIQYF. The CDR3 nucleotides read TGCGCCAGCAGCCAGCATAGACAGGGAACCAAAAACATTCAGTACTTC.

The chain has TRBV27 and TRBJ1-1; a weak D match, TRBD1 (5 bases). V lost 5 bases to trimming and J lost 3 bases, with 10 bases between them. Germline-derived CDR1 and CDR2 are MNHEY and SMNVEV (reference sequence). CDR3 length equals 13 residues. Written as DNA, the CDR3 is TGTGCCAGCAGTACACGGGGGGACACTGAAGCTTTCTTT. Protein product: CASSTRGDTEAFF.

The rearrangement joins TRBV11-2 to TRBJ2-1; D is unresolved. Germline V lookup: CDR1 SGHAT, CDR2 FQNNGV. The CDR3 runs to 13 residues. Trimming left V 7 bases short and J 1 base short, with 8 bases between. The CDR3 protein is CASTDGSYNEQFF. The CDR3 DNA sequence: TGTGCCAGCACCGACGGGTCCTACAATGAGCAGTTCTTC.

The chain uses TRBV28 and TRBJ1-5; 7 positions match TRBD1. CDR1 and CDR2 from the germline V gene are MDHEN and SYDVKM. The CDR3 runs 16 residues. V lost 1 base and J lost 0; bases outside the gene matches: 3. The CDR3 nucleotides are TGTGCCAGCAGTTTATCGGGACAGTTTAGCAATCAGCCCCAGCATTTT. Protein: CASSLSGQFSNQPQHF. The variable domain in full, completed from reference TRBV28 and TRBJ1-5, reads DVKVTQSSRYLVKRTGEKVFLECVQDMDHENMFWYRQDPGLGLRLIYFSYDVKMKEKGDIPEGYSVSREKKERFSLILESASTNQTSMYLCASSLSGQFSNQPQHFGDGTRLSIL.

The rearrangement uses TRBV27 and TRBJ1-1; the match to TRBD1 covers 8 bases. The V and J ends lost 5 bases and 1 base, in that order; junction bases with no gene match: 9. This CDR3 is 16 amino acids long. The germline V gene has CDR1 MNHEY and CDR2 SMNVEV (reference sequence). The CDR3: CASSPRQGSANTEAFF. CDR3 DNA sequence: TGTGCCAGCAGTCCACGACAGGGGTCGGCGAACACTGAAGCTTTCTTT.

In its sample, this clone was seen once. For the CDR3, the DNA is TGTGCCAGCAGCGTAGAAAGAGTGGGGAGCTACAATGAGCAGTTCTTC. Encoded protein: CASSVERVGSYNEQFF. The chain links TRBV9 to TRBJ2-1, with a weak D call TRBD2 (5 bases). CDR1 is SGDLS, CDR2 YYNGEE, per germline. Trimming shortened V by 0 bases and J by 3 bases, and 13 bases separated the two germline ends. This CDR3 has 16 residues.

The chain is built from TRBV27 and TRBJ2-3, with 7 bases that match TRBD2. CDR1 MNHEY and CDR2 SMNVEV come from the germline V gene (reference sequence). After removal of 7 bases from V and 0 bases from J, the junction contained 10 bases not matched to a gene. The CDR3 extends over 16 amino acids. The CDR3 sequence is CASTLGGTTSTDTQYF. CDR3 bases: TGTGCCAGCACCTTAGGTGGGACTACAAGCACAGATACGCAGTATTTT.

The rearrangement uses TRBV5-4 and TRBJ2-7; D is perhaps TRBD2 (7 bases). With 2 bases removed from V and 4 bases from J, the gap between germline ends came to 19 bases. The CDR3 covers 16 residues. Germline V gene sequence: CDR1 SGHNT, CDR2 YYREEE (reference sequence). The CDR3 reads CASSFDVGGGEYEQYF. The CDR3, as DNA: TGTGCCAGCAGCTTCGATGTAGGAGGGGGGGAGTACGAGCAGTACTTC.